These 18 T cell receptor beta chains were sequenced from one sample in a study of cytomegalovirus exposure and HLA in healthy donors. The primer mix had 60 Vbeta and 13 Jbeta primers. Repertoires were generated with immunoSEQ multiplex PCR, while TCRdb's copy carries only in-frame clones and drops some. This table has fewer than 150,000 clones, 70% to 80% appearing once. The sample was PBMCs. The origin of the receptors is a man over 45 in good health and CMV-seropositive.

The chain couples TRBV27 to TRBJ2-7; 7 bases map to TRBD2. The V gene's germline CDR1 is MNHEY and CDR2 SMNVEV (reference sequence). V lost 7 bases, J lost 2 bases, and 14 bases stayed unmatched. This CDR3 has 16 amino acids. The CDR3: CASNFLAGAGTYEQYF. The CDR3, as DNA: TGTGCCAGCAATTTCCTTGCAGGAGCGGGGACCTACGAGCAGTACTTC.

This clone has just one count. The chain employs TRBV16 and TRBJ1-1, with D maybe TRBD1 (5 bases). The CDR3 loop spans 17 amino acids. With 2 bases removed from V and 1 base from J, the gap between germline ends came to 17 bases. The germline CDR1 and CDR2 sequences are KGHSY and FQNENV. The chain's CDR3 is CASSQGAEGGTNTEAFF. In DNA, the CDR3 is TGTGCCAGCAGCCAAGGGGCGGAAGGCGGGACGAACACTGAAGCTTTCTTT.

V usage is TRBV4-3 and J usage is TRBJ1-2; tentative D call: TRBD1 (5 bases). Between the trimmed V and J ends, which lost 0 bases and 2 bases, there was a span of 16 bases. The germline V gene has CDR1 LGHNA and CDR2 YSLEER. This CDR3 contains 17 residues. CDR3: CASSQDPTVGANYGYTF. Written as DNA, the CDR3 is TGCGCCAGCAGCCAAGACCCGACAGTCGGCGCAAACTATGGCTACACCTTC.

The chain joins TRBV10-3 to TRBJ1-5, with 7 bases identical to TRBD1. CDR1 is ENHRY and CDR2 is SYGVKD in the germline V gene. The V and J ends lost 2 bases and 6 bases, in that order; junction bases with no gene match: 7. This CDR3 is 15 amino acids long. Here the CDR3 reads CAISEERGRGQPQHF. The CDR3 bases are TGTGCCATCAGTGAGGAGAGGGGGCGCGGTCAGCCCCAGCATTTT.

The genes are TRBV4-2 and TRBJ2-2, with 8 bases lining up with TRBD2. The CDR3 contains 15 residues. Germline V lookup: CDR1 LGHNA, CDR2 YNFKEQ. V shed 3 bases and J 5 bases; nucleotides not matched to a gene: 5. Here the CDR3 DNA reads TGTGCCAGCAGCCAGAGCGGGAGTATAACCGGGGAGCTGTTTTTT. Residues: CASSQSGSITGELFF.

The rearrangement links TRBV6-5 to TRBJ2-7; 8 nucleotides line up with TRBD1. Per the germline V gene, CDR1 is MNHEY and CDR2 is SVGAGI. With V trimmed by 5 bases and J by 3 bases, 9 bases remained unmatched. The CDR3 is 15 amino acids. The CDR3 nucleotides are TGTGCCAGCAGTATCGGACAGGGCGCGCTCTACGAGCAGTACTTC. Residues: CASSIGQGALYEQYF.

In its sample, this clone was seen once. In DNA, the CDR3 is TGTGCCAGCAGTTATCGGGGGTACCTTGGTGAGACCCAGTACTTC. Residues: CASSYRGYLGETQYF. The rearrangement links TRBV6-5 to TRBJ2-5, with D possibly TRBD2 on 6 matching bases. The CDR3 has 15 amino acids. The V end lost 3 bases, the J end lost 5 bases, and 16 bases lay between the germline ends. Germline V gene lookup returns CDR1 MNHEY and CDR2 SVGAGI.

The DNA of the CDR3 is TGCAGCGCGACAGGGGGCTTATACCAAGAGACCCAGTACTTC. Encoded protein: CSATGGLYQETQYF. The chain recombines TRBV29-1 with TRBJ2-5, with TRBD1 matching 10 bases. This CDR3 spans 14 amino acids. Germline values: CDR1 SQVTM, CDR2 ANQGSEA. Losses at the gene ends were 7 bases for V and 0 bases for J; bases not matched to a gene: 5.

The J gene is TRBJ2-7, the V gene TRBV9; D perhaps matches TRBD1 (6 bases). CDR3 size: 15 residues. Trimming shortened V by 1 base and J by 0 bases, and 11 bases separated the two germline ends. The germline CDR1 and CDR2 sequences are SGDLS and YYNGEE. CDR3 nucleotides: TGTGCCAGCAGCGTAACCCCAGGGGACTCCTACGAGCAGTACTTC. Amino acids: CASSVTPGDSYEQYF.

The gene calls are TRBV4-3 and TRBJ1-3; D is perhaps TRBD1 (6 bases). V dropped 0 bases and J dropped 6 bases, with 18 bases sitting between them. Looked up from germline, CDR1 is LGHNA and CDR2 is YSLEER. The CDR3 runs to 17 residues. CDR3 coding DNA: TGCGCCAGCAGCCAAGATCGGCCGGACAGTTATCCAAACACCATATATTTT. This sequence encodes CASSQDRPDSYPNTIYF.

This chain links TRBV19 with TRBJ1-5; possibly TRBD1 for D (5 bases). V was pared by 4 bases and J by 0 bases, with 19 bases between. Looked up from germline, CDR1 is LNHDA and CDR2 is SQIVND (reference sequence). This CDR3 contains 18 residues. The CDR3: CASSRAAGGMYSNQPQHF. CDR3 DNA sequence: TGTGCCAGTAGTAGGGCGGCGGGGGGAATGTATAGCAATCAGCCCCAGCATTTT.

The J gene is TRBJ2-1, the V gene TRBV2, with D possibly matching TRBD2 (6 bases). Germline CDR1 is SNHLY and CDR2 is FYNNEI. The CDR3 runs to 13 residues. Trimming removed 6 bases from V and 9 bases from J, with 15 bases in between. CDR3 DNA: TGTGCCAGCAGCGAACTACGGGGGTCTGAGCAGTTCTTC. The encoded protein is CASSELRGSEQFF.

Comment on this clone: The junction does not match germline at one end; this may be a read error. This chain links TRBV4-3 with TRBJ1-3; 10 bases map to TRBD1. CDR3 length: 17 residues. CDR1 and CDR2 from the germline V gene are LGHNA and YSLEER. The DNA for the CDR3 is TGCGCCGGCAGCCAAGATCTGTATCGGACAGGGGGGGGCACCATATATTTT. As protein: CAGSQDLYRTGGGTIYF.

This clone occurred once. V usage is TRBV15 and J usage is TRBJ1-5; perhaps TRBD1 as D (6 bases). The CDR3 covers 15 residues. Germline V gene data show CDR1 as LNHNV and CDR2 as YYDKDF (reference sequence). With 2 bases removed from V and 0 bases from J, the gap between germline ends came to 8 bases. CDR3 in DNA: TGTGCCACCAGCAGACAGGGGAATAGCAATCAGCCCCAGCATTTT. Translating it yields CATSRQGNSNQPQHF.

V is TRBV6-6 and J is TRBJ1-5; 7 bases match TRBD1. Germline V lookup: CDR1 MNHNY, CDR2 SVGAGI (reference sequence). The CDR3 extends over 14 amino acids. The ends lost 2 bases at V and 3 bases at J; junction bases unmatched: 1. In DNA, the CDR3 is TGTGCCAGCAGTTACGGGACAGCCAATCAGCCCCAGCATTTT. Translated: CASSYGTANQPQHF.

The rearrangement uses TRBV5-1 and TRBJ2-2; D is unclear. CDR3 length: 14 residues. Per the germline V gene, CDR1 is SGHRS and CDR2 is YFSETQ. Trimming took off 0 bases at V and 3 bases at J, with 6 bases between the two ends. In DNA, the CDR3 is TGCGCCAGCAGCTTGGTGTCTTACACCGGGGAGCTGTTTTTT. Translation gives CASSLVSYTGELFF.

The chain recombines TRBV9 with TRBJ1-1, with D perhaps TRBD1 (5 bases). The germline CDR1 and CDR2 sequences are SGDLS and YYNGEE. This CDR3 has 17 amino acids. Trimming left V 2 bases short and J 4 bases short, with 21 bases between. The CDR3 nucleotides are TGTGCCAGCAGCGTGAGCCCACAGGCGGCCTTAACCACTGAAGCTTTCTTT. Protein: CASSVSPQAALTTEAFF.

This chain connects TRBV5-5 to TRBJ1-5, with D uncertain. The CDR3 runs 15 residues. CDR1 and CDR2 from the germline V gene are SGHKS and YYEKEE (reference sequence). V lost 0 bases, J lost 2 bases, and 9 bases lay in between. The CDR3 bases are TGTGCCAGCAGCTTGGAACCCTCGGGCAATCAGCCCCAGCATTTT. This gives the protein CASSLEPSGNQPQHF.